The 21 T cell receptor beta chains below come from one sample, sequenced in a study of shared clonotypes between healthy human individuals. TCRdb keeps only in-frame clones here, not all; method: immunoSEQ multiplex PCR. The sample has roughly 2,000,000 clones, 85% to 95% seen once. Naive CD8 isolation took CD45RO-negative cells positively selected for CCR7 and excluded terminally differentiated effector memory CD45RA+ cells. Sequencing was done on a sample of naive CD8+ T cells from PBMCs. These receptors all stem from a man aged 18 to 29 in good health. Some clones in this sample may be carry-over from other donors' samples.

Comment on this clone: In the same sample, other DNA sequences code for this CDR3. In DNA, the CDR3 is TGTGCCAGCAGCCTACAGGGGAGTGAGCAGTTCTTC. This sequence encodes CASSLQGSEQFF. The J gene is TRBJ2-1, the V gene TRBV5-6, with 7 bases identical to TRBD1. V was clipped by 4 bases and J by 9 bases; unmatched bases: 4. This CDR3 comprises 12 residues. Germline loops: CDR1 SGHDT, CDR2 YYEEEE.

The chain combines TRBV6-6 with TRBJ2-5, with TRBD1 matching over 9 bases. Unmatched junction bases numbered 7, after V lost 7 bases and J lost 4 bases. CDR1 and CDR2 (germline): MNHNY, SVGAGI (reference sequence). The CDR3 consists of 14 residues. CDR3 amino acids: CASTLDRGIETQYF. The CDR3 bases are TGTGCCAGCACCCTAGACAGGGGGATAGAGACCCAGTACTTC.

The CDR3 loop is CASSERPSGRGMTYEQYF. The CDR3 coding sequence is TGTGCCAGCAGTGAACGGCCTAGCGGGAGAGGAATGACCTACGAGCAGTACTTC. The genes are TRBV6-1 and TRBJ2-7, with 10 bases aligning to TRBD2. Germline loops: CDR1 MNHNS, CDR2 SASEGT. The CDR3 sequence is 18 residues long. V dropped 2 bases and J dropped 2; count of bases not matched to a gene: 12.

CDR3 protein: CASSQVESGAGELFF. The CDR3 DNA is TGTGCCAGCAGCCAAGTCGAATCCGGCGCCGGGGAGCTGTTTTTT. The V gene is TRBV4-2, the J gene TRBJ2-2; D uncertain. The V gene's germline CDR1 is LGHNA and CDR2 YNFKEQ. Deletions cut 1 base from V and 6 bases from J, with 12 bases between. The CDR3 spans 15 residues.

Comments on this clone: This CDR3 is also generated by other DNA sequences in the sample. The V gene is TRBV5-1, the J gene TRBJ2-7; D unclear. Germline V gene data show CDR1 as SGHRS and CDR2 as YFSETQ. This CDR3 comprises 13 residues. Deletions cut 4 bases from V and 0 bases from J, with 8 bases between. The CDR3 DNA reads TGCGCCAGCAGCCCCGGCGGCTCCTACGAGCAGTACTTC. Amino acids: CASSPGGSYEQYF.

The chain links TRBV6-1 to TRBJ2-3; 7 bases are a match to TRBD1. V dropped 7 bases and J dropped 1; count of bases not matched to a gene: 8. The germline gives CDR1 MNHNS, CDR2 SASEGT. The CDR3 runs to 15 residues. The CDR3 region is CASIWDSIGTDTQYF. The DNA of the CDR3 is TGTGCCAGCATTTGGGACAGCATCGGCACAGATACGCAGTATTTT.

This clone is a singleton in its sample. The sample holds other DNA sequences that translate to the same CDR3. This chain links TRBV4-1 with TRBJ1-1; 8 bases fit TRBD1. Germline CDR1 is MGHRA and CDR2 is YSYEKL. The CDR3 totals 15 residues. With 8 bases clipped from V and 7 bases from J, the junction kept 15 bases outside the gene matches. CDR3 in amino acids: CASSPSQGTGGEAFF. The CDR3 nucleotides are TGCGCCAGCTCCCCCTCCCAAGGGACAGGTGGTGAAGCTTTCTTT.

The chain employs TRBV7-9 and TRBJ2-7; the D gene is possibly TRBD2 (5 bases). This CDR3 has 16 residues. V was cut by 5 bases and J by 2 bases, with 19 bases left in between. From germline, CDR1 is SEHNR and CDR2 FQNEAQ (reference sequence). The CDR3 DNA is TGTGCCAGCAGCGGCATCATCGGGATGGGGACCTACGAGCAGTACTTC. Its protein is CASSGIIGMGTYEQYF.

The rearrangement links TRBV2 to TRBJ2-7; the D gene is possibly TRBD1 (5 bases). The CDR3 is made up of 13 amino acids. Trimming took off 6 bases at V and 4 bases at J, with 13 bases between the two ends. CDR1 and CDR2 (germline): SNHLY, FYNNEI. This CDR3 is CASRDTSGYEQYF. Here the CDR3 DNA reads TGTGCCAGCAGGGACACGTCCGGGTACGAGCAGTACTTC.

This chain links TRBV25-1 with TRBJ2-3; 13 nucleotides match TRBD2. The CDR3 has 15 amino acids. Germline CDR1 and CDR2: MGHDK and SYGVNS. The junction had 3 bases not matched to a gene; V was cut back by 5 bases and J by 4 bases. CDR3 protein: CASSRTSGSPDTQYF. DNA for the CDR3: TGTGCCAGCAGTCGGACTAGCGGGAGTCCAGATACGCAGTATTTT.

This rearrangement joins TRBV6-5 to TRBJ2-3, with 9 bases matching TRBD1. CDR3 length: 15 amino acids. CDR1 MNHEY and CDR2 SVGAGI come from the germline V gene. After removal of 0 bases from V and 4 bases from J, the junction contained 2 bases not matched to a gene. CDR3 amino acids: CASSYSTGGSDTQYF. The CDR3, as DNA: TGTGCCAGCAGTTACTCTACAGGGGGCTCAGATACGCAGTATTTT.

V and J are TRBV7-9 and TRBJ2-7; tentative D call: TRBD1 (6 bases). Germline values: CDR1 SEHNR, CDR2 FQNEAQ (reference sequence). The CDR3 has 11 residues. Deletions cut 5 bases from V and 9 bases from J, with 11 bases between. CDR3 sequence (DNA): TGTGCCAGCAGCCTGACAGGCCCGCAGTACTTC. Translation gives CASSLTGPQYF.

The chain uses TRBV6-6 and TRBJ2-7, with 7 bases identical to TRBD1. Unmatched junction bases numbered 14, after V lost 4 bases and J lost 5 bases. Germline CDR1 and CDR2: MNHNY and SVGAGI (reference sequence). The CDR3 sequence is 16 residues long. The DNA for the CDR3 is TGTGCCAGCAGTTTACAGGGGCACCCCCCCGGGGACGAGCAGTACTTC. Protein sequence: CASSLQGHPPGDEQYF.

About this clone itself: The sample has other DNA sequences that encode this CDR3 too. The chain employs TRBV19 and TRBJ1-5, with D unresolved. Germline V gene data show CDR1 as LNHDA and CDR2 as SQIVND (reference sequence). There are 15 residues in the CDR3. V dropped 0 bases and J dropped 1 base, with 7 bases sitting between them. The CDR3 DNA reads TGTGCCAGTAGTATAGATTTAGGAAGCAATCAGCCCCAGCATTTT. Amino acid sequence: CASSIDLGSNQPQHF.

This clone was recorded once. V gene TRBV4-1 combines with J gene TRBJ2-1, with 13 bases lining up with TRBD2. The CDR3 runs to 16 residues. J was trimmed by 8 bases and V by 1 base; bases with no gene match: 5. Germline V gives CDR1 MGHRA, CDR2 YSYEKL. The CDR3 DNA sequence: TGCGCCAGCAGCCAAGCATGGGGACTAGCGGGACATGAGCAGTTCTTC. The encoded protein is CASSQAWGLAGHEQFF.

This CDR3 reads CASSRADTGGKTGELFF. Written as DNA, the CDR3 is TGTGCCAGCAGCCGAGCCGACACAGGGGGAAAGACCGGGGAGCTGTTTTTT. The J gene is TRBJ2-2, the V gene TRBV7-9, with 8 bases lining up with TRBD1. CDR3 length: 17 amino acids. Germline loops: CDR1 SEHNR, CDR2 FQNEAQ (reference sequence). The J segment lost 5 bases and the V segment lost 5 bases, leaving 13 bases of the junction unmatched.

V gene TRBV21-1 combines with J gene TRBJ2-3; the listed D gene, TRBD2, was not tested against the DNA. TRBV21-1 is assigned pseudogene status. CDR3 length equals 18 residues. The CDR3 loop reads CASRPDSQSTLVRDTQYF. Here the CDR3 DNA reads TGTGCCAGCAGACCCGACTCCCAATCCACCTTAGTTAGGGATACGCAGTATTTT.

This chain joins TRBV11-3 and TRBJ2-1, with D perhaps TRBD1 or TRBD2 (5 bases each). Germline V gene lookup returns CDR1 SGHNT and CDR2 YENEEA. Between the trimmed V and J ends, which lost 5 bases and 0 bases, there was a span of 23 bases. The CDR3 extends over 19 amino acids. The CDR3 coding sequence is TGTGCCAGCAGCACAAGAGGGGTCAGTAAGACGGGCTCCTACAATGAGCAGTTCTTC. Protein product: CASSTRGVSKTGSYNEQFF.

The chain combines TRBV19 with TRBJ2-2, with 8 bases fitting TRBD2. Germline-derived CDR1 and CDR2 are LNHDA and SQIVND (reference sequence). This CDR3 spans 17 amino acids. The junction had 15 bases not matched to a gene; V was cut back by 7 bases and J by 5 bases. CDR3 amino acids: CASTPIGAGGWTGELFF. In DNA, the CDR3 is TGTGCCAGTACCCCAATCGGGGCGGGAGGCTGGACCGGGGAGCTGTTTTTT.

The V gene is TRBV7-9, the J gene TRBJ1-4, with D hard to call. V was trimmed by 3 bases and J by 0 bases, leaving 5 bases between them. CDR1 is SEHNR, CDR2 FQNEAQ, per germline (reference sequence). The CDR3 extends over 14 amino acids. CDR3 DNA sequence: TGTGCCAGCAGCTTTTCTTCAACTAATGAAAAACTGTTTTTT. Its translation is CASSFSSTNEKLFF.

The chain couples TRBV14 to TRBJ2-1; D not resolved. V was trimmed by 7 bases and J by 3 bases, leaving 10 bases between them. This CDR3 has 13 amino acids. The V gene's germline CDR1 is SGHDN and CDR2 FVKESK. CDR3 region: CASTRFDYNEQFF. The CDR3 nucleotides are TGTGCCAGCACCCGATTTGACTACAATGAGCAGTTCTTC.